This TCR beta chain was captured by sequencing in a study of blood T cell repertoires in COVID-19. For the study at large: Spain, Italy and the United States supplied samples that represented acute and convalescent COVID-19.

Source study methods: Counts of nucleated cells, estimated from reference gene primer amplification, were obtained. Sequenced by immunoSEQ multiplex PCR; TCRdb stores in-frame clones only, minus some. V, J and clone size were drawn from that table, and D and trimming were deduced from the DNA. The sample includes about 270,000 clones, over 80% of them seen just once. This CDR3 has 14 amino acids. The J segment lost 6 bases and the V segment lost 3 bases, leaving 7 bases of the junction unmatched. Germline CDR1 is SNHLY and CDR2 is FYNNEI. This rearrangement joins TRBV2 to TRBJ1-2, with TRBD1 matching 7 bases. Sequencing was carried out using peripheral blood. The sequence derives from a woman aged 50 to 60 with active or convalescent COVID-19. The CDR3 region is CASSELTGINGYTF. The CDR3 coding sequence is TGTGCCAGCAGTGAGCTGACAGGGATCAATGGCTACACCTTC.